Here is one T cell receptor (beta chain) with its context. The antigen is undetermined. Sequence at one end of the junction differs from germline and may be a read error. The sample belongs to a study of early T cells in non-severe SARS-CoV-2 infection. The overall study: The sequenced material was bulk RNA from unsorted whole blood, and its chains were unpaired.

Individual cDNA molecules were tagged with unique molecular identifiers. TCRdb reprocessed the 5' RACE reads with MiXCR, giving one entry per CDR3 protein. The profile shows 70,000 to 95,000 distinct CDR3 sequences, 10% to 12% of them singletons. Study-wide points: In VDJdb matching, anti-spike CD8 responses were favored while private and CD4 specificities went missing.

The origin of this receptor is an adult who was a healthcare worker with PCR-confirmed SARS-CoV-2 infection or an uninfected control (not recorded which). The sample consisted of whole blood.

CDR3 coding DNA: TGTGACAGCAGAAATGGAGCGGGGGGAGGCACAGATACGCAGTATTTT. This translates into CDSRNGAGGGTDTQYF. The J gene is TRBJ2-3, the V gene TRBV4-2; TRBD2 matches 9 bases. CDR1 and CDR2 (germline): LGHNA, YNFKEQ. The CDR3 is made up of 16 amino acids.